This T cell receptor (beta chain) was sequenced during a study of beta chain features in type 1 diabetes. Study-level background: Healthy donors and patients showed comparable age, gender and cell yields. Findings and caveats of the study: Type 1 diabetes patients had TCRB CDR3s that were shorter (moderately but significantly so) in all four CD4+ subsets.

What was sequenced were expressed TCRB transcripts, since all of the isolated RNA had been reverse transcribed. Some 4 million reads were obtained on average from naive, central memory and regulatory T cell samples. The assay was immunoSEQ multiplex PCR, and TCRdb's table has in-frame clones only and misses some. This sample has approximately 150,000 clones; approximately 13% occur once, and the top ten carry 1.3%. One heparinised draw of blood, averaging around 120 mL, came from each donor. Sorting produced populations that all topped 95% purity. V gave up 0 bases and J gave up 4 bases, with 14 bases separating them. This CDR3 contains 15 residues. The germline gives CDR1 SGHRS, CDR2 YFSETQ. Worth noting for this clone: Its antigen is unidentified.

This chain joins TRBV5-1 and TRBJ2-7; D perhaps matches TRBD2 (6 bases). This sequence originates from a man in his late teens or twenties with type 1 diabetes. Sequenced: central memory CD4+ T cells from blood. CDR3 amino acids: CASSLGAAGPYEQYF. As DNA, the CDR3 is TGCGCCAGCAGCTTGGGTGCTGCGGGACCGTACGAGCAGTACTTC.